These 25 T cell receptor beta chains were all obtained from the same sample, sequenced in a study of human T cells and chemical hapten exposure. Indicated time point: patch test 1, 2 weeks after DPC sensitization. Treatment meaning: therapeutic diphenylcyclopropenone sensitization with weekly scalp DPC. TCRdb recomputed calls from the RACE reads with MiXCR, one row per CDR3 protein. The sample lists more than 65,000 distinct CDR3 sequences, 7% to 8% seen once, with roughly 1.6% in the top ten. Sequencing was performed on whole blood, taken in connection with sensitization to the hapten diphenylcyclopropenone (DPC). The receptors originated from a young woman with alopecia areata. Some clones in this sample may be carry-over from other donors' samples.

There are many counts of this clonotype. The chain combines TRBV24-1 with TRBJ2-3; D unclear. V was shortened by 4 bases and J by 2 bases, with 6 bases between the two germline ends. The germline CDR1 and CDR2 sequences are KGHDR and SFDVKD. The CDR3 totals 13 residues. The CDR3 region has the DNA TGTGCCACCAGTGAATTTAACACAGATACGCAGTATTTT. Protein: CATSEFNTDTQYF.

This clonotype was counted at least ten times. The V gene is TRBV6-4, the J gene TRBJ2-3, with no clear D. V was pared by 2 bases and J by 2 bases, with 5 bases between. CDR1 is MRHNA, CDR2 SNTAGT, per germline. This CDR3 comprises 13 residues. CDR3 nucleotide sequence: TGTGCCAGCAGTGACGGGGACACAGATACGCAGTATTTT. Encoded protein: CASSDGDTDTQYF.

As concerns this clonotype: With a much larger clone just one base away, this may be a read error. This chain uses TRBV2 with TRBJ1-4; TRBD1 matches at 10 bases. V lost 4 bases and J lost 5; bases outside the gene matches: 7. In germline, CDR1 is SNHLY, CDR2 FYNNEI. This CDR3 has 16 amino acids. The CDR3 sequence: CASSAWTGGVNEKLFF. For the CDR3, the DNA is TGTGCCAGCAGTGCATGGACAGGGGGGGTCAATGAAAAACTGTTTTTT.

The chain is built from TRBV7-2 and TRBJ2-3; D possibly uses TRBD1 or TRBD2 (6 bases each). Trimming cost V 6 bases and J 6 bases, with 19 bases left between them. The CDR3 consists of 15 residues. Germline-derived CDR1 and CDR2 are SGHTA and FQGNSA. The CDR3 protein is CASSSGATESDTQYF. CDR3 in DNA: TGTGCCAGCAGTTCGGGGGCGACCGAATCTGATACGCAGTATTTT.

CDR3 sequence reads: CASSLFARKDTEAFF. The CDR3 coding sequence is TGCGCCAGCAGCTTGTTTGCCAGAAAGGACACTGAAGCTTTCTTT. The V call is TRBV5-1, the J call TRBJ1-1; no definite D call. The CDR3 totals 15 residues. CDR1 is SGHRS, CDR2 YFSETQ, per germline. With 1 base removed from V and 3 bases from J, the gap between germline ends came to 13 bases.

This clonotype was seen repeatedly, ten times or more. The chain is built from TRBV20-1 and TRBJ1-5, with D uncertain. With 6 bases removed from V and 0 bases from J, the gap between germline ends came to 12 bases. Germline assignment: CDR1 DFQATT and CDR2 SNEGSKA (reference sequence). This CDR3 region has 14 residues. This CDR3 reads CSAPFHGSNQPQHF. The CDR3 DNA is TGCAGTGCCCCGTTTCACGGTAGCAATCAGCCCCAGCATTTT.

This clonotype showed up just a few times. The rearrangement joins TRBV12-3 or TRBV12-4 to TRBJ2-1, with 8 nucleotides matching TRBD1. The J segment lost 4 bases and the V segment lost 6 bases, leaving 5 bases of the junction unmatched. This CDR3 is 14 amino acids long. CDR3 bases: TGTGCCAGCAGCCCCGGACAGGGTTACAATGAGCAGTTCTTC. Protein: CASSPGQGYNEQFF.

This clonotype has ten or more counts. J is TRBJ2-3 and V is TRBV29-1; tentative D call: TRBD1 (6 bases). The ends were cut back, 4 bases at V and 5 bases at J, with 13 bases in the middle. Germline V gene sequence: CDR1 SQVTM, CDR2 ANQGSEA. The CDR3 runs 13 residues. In DNA form, the CDR3 reads TGCAGCGTTGGTTGGGGGCGAAGAGATACGCAGTATTTT. Translating it yields CSVGWGRRDTQYF.

This clonotype was counted only a few times. A much larger clone lies one base from this, so it may be a read error. The gene calls are TRBV7-9 and TRBJ2-7, with 8 bases lining up with TRBD2. Per germline, CDR1 SEHNR and CDR2 FQNEAQ (reference sequence). CDR3 length equals 13 residues. The trim removed 5 bases at V and 6 bases at J, leaving 6 bases unmatched. Written as DNA, the CDR3 is TGTGCCAGCAGCAGCCCGGGAGGGGGCGAGCAGTACTTC. Translation gives CASSSPGGGEQYF.

The chain uses TRBV30 and TRBJ1-1, with TRBD1 matching over 9 bases. CDR1 is GTSNPN and CDR2 is SVGIG in the germline V gene (reference sequence). This CDR3 has 13 residues. The DNA for the CDR3 is TGTGTGACACAGGGGGCTGGCGGCACTGAAGCTTTCTTT. Translated, it gives CVTQGAGGTEAFF.

Ten or more counts support this clonotype. The chain recombines TRBV19 with TRBJ2-7; TRBD1 matches at 8 bases. The V and J ends lost 4 bases and 3 bases, in that order; junction bases with no gene match: 8. The CDR3 totals 15 residues. Germline values: CDR1 LNHDA, CDR2 SQIVND (reference sequence). The CDR3 sequence: CASSRDRGTLYEQYF. The CDR3 DNA reads TGTGCCAGTAGTAGAGACAGGGGCACACTCTACGAGCAGTACTTC.

The J gene is TRBJ1-1, the V gene TRBV7-2; D is uncertain. Germline-derived CDR1 and CDR2 are SGHTA and FQGNSA. V was shortened by 2 bases and J by 11 bases, with 12 bases between the two germline ends. This CDR3 is 12 amino acids long. CDR3 loop: CASSLSAIGAFF. CDR3 DNA: TGTGCCAGCAGCTTATCGGCCATCGGCGCTTTCTTT.

This clonotype showed up just a few times. The chain recombines TRBV6-5 with TRBJ2-3; D call uncertain. The CDR3 runs to 12 residues. Germline CDR1 MNHEY, CDR2 SVGAGI. Between the trimmed V and J ends, which lost 4 bases and 4 bases, there was a span of 6 bases. CDR3 sequence: CASSSSPDTQYF. The DNA of the CDR3 is TGTGCCAGCAGTTCATCGCCAGATACGCAGTATTTT.

The chain uses TRBV7-9 and TRBJ2-5, with 10 bases identical to TRBD2. Per the germline V gene, CDR1 is SEHNR and CDR2 is FQNEAQ (reference sequence). The trim removed 2 bases at V and 5 bases at J, leaving 2 bases unmatched. This CDR3 spans 14 amino acids. DNA of the CDR3: TGTGCCAGCAGCTTACTAGCGGGGGCTGAGACCCAGTACTTC. Protein sequence: CASSLLAGAETQYF. Together with reference TRBV7-9 and TRBJ2-5, the CDR3 gives the full variable domain: DTGVSQNPRHKITKRGQNVTFRCDPISEHNRLYWYRQTLGQGPEFLTYFQNEAQLEKSRLLSDRFSAERPKGSFSTLEIQRTEQGDSAMYLCASSLLAGAETQYFGPGTRLLVL.

The chain joins TRBV20-1 to TRBJ1-2; perhaps TRBD1 as D (5 bases). Trimming left V 3 bases short and J 6 bases short, with 11 bases between. Per the germline V gene, CDR1 is DFQATT and CDR2 is SNEGSKA (reference sequence). The CDR3 extends over 12 amino acids. The CDR3 reads CSASSQGHGYTF. The CDR3 region has the DNA TGCAGTGCTAGTAGCCAGGGTCATGGCTACACCTTC.

This clonotype was seen at least ten times. The rearrangement links TRBV2 to TRBJ1-1; unclear D gene. There are 11 residues in the CDR3. Germline CDR1 and CDR2: SNHLY and FYNNEI. Trimming shortened V by 4 bases and J by 11 bases, and 11 bases separated the two germline ends. CDR3 coding DNA: TGTGCCAGCAGTGTCCTAACTCTGGCTTTCTTT. This gives the protein CASSVLTLAFF.

This clonotype appeared many times. The chain has TRBV29-1 and TRBJ2-5, with D uncertain. This CDR3 is 15 amino acids long. V was pared by 4 bases and J by 4 bases, with 19 bases between. Germline CDR1 SQVTM, CDR2 ANQGSEA. In nucleotides, the CDR3 is TGCAGCGTTGGGGCCAGACCCCATATAGGAGAGACCCAGTACTTC. It translates to CSVGARPHIGETQYF.

This clonotype was seen at least ten times. The chain carries TRBV20-1 and TRBJ2-6; 8 nucleotides agree with TRBD1. Trimming cost V 0 bases and J 0 bases; bases outside gene matches: 10. Germline V CDR1 and CDR2: DFQATT, SNEGSKA (reference sequence). CDR3 size: 19 residues. The CDR3 bases are TGCAGTGCTAGAGATTGGCAGGGGGCCCCAAGCTCTGGGGCCAACGTCCTGACTTTC. Amino acid sequence: CSARDWQGAPSSGANVLTF.

Turning to this clonotype: A much larger clone lies one base from this, so it may be a read error. V gene TRBV11-2 combines with J gene TRBJ2-5, with D tentatively TRBD1 (6 bases). This CDR3 spans 16 amino acids. The germline V and J ends were trimmed by 6 bases and 2 bases, with 19 bases remaining between them. CDR1 and CDR2 (germline): SGHAT, FQNNGV. CDR3 DNA sequence: TGTGCCAGCAGTGCCCCGGACAGAGGGAGTCAAGAGACCCAGTACTTC. Amino acid sequence: CASSAPDRGSQETQYF. The entire variable domain, with the rest obtained from reference TRBV11-2 and TRBJ2-5, is as follows: EAGVAQSPRYKIIEKRQSVAFWCNPISGHATLYWYQQILGQGPKLLIQFQNNGVVDDSQLPKDRFSAERLKGVDSTLKIQPAKLEDSAVYLCASSAPDRGSQETQYFGPGTRLLVL.

The chain links TRBV7-9 to TRBJ1-1; D is ambiguous. CDR1 and CDR2 from the germline V gene are SEHNR and FQNEAQ (reference sequence). CDR3 size: 14 residues. Trimming shortened V by 5 bases and J by 7 bases, and 17 bases separated the two germline ends. Written as DNA, the CDR3 is TGTGCCAGCAGCCTACGTGTAGACCGCGGTGAAGCTTTCTTT. Translation gives CASSLRVDRGEAFF.

Turning to this clonotype: At one of its ends the junction is not consistent with the germline gene, which may arise from a read error. The chain links TRBV6-1 to TRBJ1-5, with 9 nucleotides matching TRBD1. This CDR3 has 15 residues. Germline-derived CDR1 and CDR2 are MNHNS and SASEGT. CDR3 loop: CASRFTGTGHQPQNF. The CDR3, as DNA: TGTGCCAGCAGGTTTACCGGGACAGGGCATCAGCCCCAGAATTTT.

This clonotype was counted many times. V usage is TRBV20-1 and J usage is TRBJ2-5, with 10 bases fitting TRBD2. V was pared by 6 bases and J by 3 bases, with 10 bases of the junction left unmatched. This CDR3 is built from 15 residues. Germline V gives CDR1 DFQATT, CDR2 SNEGSKA (reference sequence). CDR3 loop: CSAWTSGHKKETQYF. The CDR3 coding sequence is TGCAGTGCCTGGACTAGCGGCCACAAAAAAGAGACCCAGTACTTC.

This clonotype showed up just a few times. V and J are TRBV12-3 or TRBV12-4 and TRBJ1-6; 10 nucleotides line up with TRBD1. There are 15 residues in the CDR3. The ends lost 5 bases at V and 7 bases at J; junction bases unmatched: 5. The CDR3 DNA reads as TGTGCCAGCAGTAACGGACAGGGGGGGAATTCACCCCTCCACTTT. Translation gives CASSNGQGGNSPLHF.

The chain recombines TRBV28 with TRBJ1-2; D uncertain. The V end lost 9 bases, the J end lost 0 bases, and 14 bases lay between the germline ends. Germline V lookup: CDR1 MDHEN, CDR2 SYDVKM. The CDR3 extends over 14 amino acids. In DNA, the CDR3 is TGTGCCAGTTTCGGAGGAAACCCTAACTATGGCTACACCTTC. The encoded protein is CASFGGNPNYGYTF.

This clonotype was seen a handful of times. The chain is built from TRBV6-1 and TRBJ1-4; 8 bases are shared with TRBD1. V was pared by 0 bases and J by 0 bases, with 6 bases of the junction left unmatched. Germline V gene data show CDR1 as MNHNS and CDR2 as SASEGT. This CDR3 has 18 residues. The CDR3 region has the DNA TGTGCCAGCAGTGAAGCCGTCCCGGGACAGGCAACTAATGAAAAACTGTTTTTT. Translation: CASSEAVPGQATNEKLFF.